This TCR beta chain was found in a study of T-cell reconstitution after alpha-beta-depleted transplantation in children. About this clonotype itself: This may arise from a read error, as a much more abundant clone is one base away.

Preparation of the TCRbeta library involved a method that used unique molecular identifiers. TCRdb reprocessed the PCR reads via MiXCR and lists one record per CDR3 protein. This sample has around 600,000 distinct CDR3 sequences, with 15% to 20% found just once. CDR1 and CDR2 from the germline V gene are DFQATT and SNEGSKA (reference sequence). This CDR3 is 18 amino acids long. The V gene end was trimmed by 0 bases and the J gene end by 7 bases; junction bases not matched to a gene: 15. The clonotype comes from a human donor who donated a stem cell graft to a child with acute myeloid leukemia. The chain uses TRBV20-1 and TRBJ2-1; 10 bases agree with TRBD2. This specimen consisted of PBMCs from the stem cell graft donor, obtained from the stem cell graft. The CDR3 loop reads CSARDLVAGGLRSNEQFF. The DNA of the CDR3 is TGCAGTGCTAGAGATCTTGTAGCGGGGGGCTTAAGGTCTAATGAGCAGTTCTTC.